Described below is a single T cell receptor beta chain sequence and its context. Its target is not known. The study pooled second doses at about 4 or about 12 weeks. TCRdb keeps only in-frame clones here, not all; method: immunoSEQ multiplex PCR. There are 85,000 to 100,000 clones in the sample; about nine tenths occur only once, and about 9% lies in the top ten. The data derive from a study of T cell responses to AZD1222 COVID-19 vaccine. Whole-study findings and limits: Epitopes outside B.1.351 and B.1.1.7 mutated regions reportedly drew nearly half of spike TCRs. Clonal diversity was possibly underestimated, and white British individuals and females predominated among donors.

Germline CDR1 is ENHRY and CDR2 is SYGVKD. V was trimmed by 5 bases and J by 4 bases, leaving 15 bases between them. The CDR3 is 14 amino acids. The origin of this receptor is an adult who received the AZD1222 COVID-19 vaccine. The chain is built from TRBV10-3 and TRBJ2-7; TRBD1 is a possible D gene (7 bases). This specimen consisted of peripheral blood, obtained 28 days after the second AZD1222 dose. As DNA, the CDR3 is TGTGCCATCAGTCTCACCCAGGGGGGATACGAGCAGTACTTC. It translates to CAISLTQGGYEQYF.